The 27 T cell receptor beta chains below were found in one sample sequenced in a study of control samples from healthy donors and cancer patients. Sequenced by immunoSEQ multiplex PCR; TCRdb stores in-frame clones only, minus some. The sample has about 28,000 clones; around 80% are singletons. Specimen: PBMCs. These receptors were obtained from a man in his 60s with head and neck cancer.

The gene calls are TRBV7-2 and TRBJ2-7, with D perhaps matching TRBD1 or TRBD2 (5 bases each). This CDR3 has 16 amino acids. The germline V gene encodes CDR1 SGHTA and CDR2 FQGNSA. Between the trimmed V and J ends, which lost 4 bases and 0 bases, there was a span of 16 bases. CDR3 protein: CASSSTGTVSSYEQYF. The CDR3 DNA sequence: TGTGCCAGCAGCTCAACCGGGACCGTGAGCTCCTACGAGCAGTACTTC.

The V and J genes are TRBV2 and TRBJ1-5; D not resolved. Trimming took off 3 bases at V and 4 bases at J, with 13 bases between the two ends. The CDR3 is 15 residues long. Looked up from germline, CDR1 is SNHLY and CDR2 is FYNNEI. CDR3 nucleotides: TGTGCCAGCAGTGAGGGAAGCGGTCGAAATCAGCCCCAGCATTTT. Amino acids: CASSEGSGRNQPQHF.

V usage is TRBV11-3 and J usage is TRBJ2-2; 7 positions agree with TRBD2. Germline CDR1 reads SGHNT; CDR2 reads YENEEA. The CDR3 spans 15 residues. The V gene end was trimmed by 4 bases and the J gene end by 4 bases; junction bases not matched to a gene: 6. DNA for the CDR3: TGTGCCAGCAGCTCTTTAGCGGGCCCCACCGGGGAGCTGTTTTTT. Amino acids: CASSSLAGPTGELFF.

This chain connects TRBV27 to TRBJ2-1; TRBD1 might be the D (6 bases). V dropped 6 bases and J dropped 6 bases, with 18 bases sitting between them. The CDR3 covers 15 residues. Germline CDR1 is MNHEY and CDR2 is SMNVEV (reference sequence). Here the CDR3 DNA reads TGTGCCAGCAGGACAGGAATCGGGAACCCCAATGAGCAGTTCTTC. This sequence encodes CASRTGIGNPNEQFF.

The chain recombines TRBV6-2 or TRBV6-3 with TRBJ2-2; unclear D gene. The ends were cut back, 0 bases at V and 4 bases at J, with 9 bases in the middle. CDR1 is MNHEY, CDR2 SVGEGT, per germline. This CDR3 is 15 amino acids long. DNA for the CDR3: TGTGCCAGCAGTTACTCGCCACCTCTCACCGGGGAGCTGTTTTTT. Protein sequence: CASSYSPPLTGELFF.

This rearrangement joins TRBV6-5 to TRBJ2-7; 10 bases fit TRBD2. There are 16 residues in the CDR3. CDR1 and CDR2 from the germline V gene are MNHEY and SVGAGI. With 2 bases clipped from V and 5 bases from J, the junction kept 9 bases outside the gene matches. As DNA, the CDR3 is TGTGCCAGCAGTTACGGGAAGACTAGCGGGTCCCACGAGCAGTACTTC. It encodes CASSYGKTSGSHEQYF.

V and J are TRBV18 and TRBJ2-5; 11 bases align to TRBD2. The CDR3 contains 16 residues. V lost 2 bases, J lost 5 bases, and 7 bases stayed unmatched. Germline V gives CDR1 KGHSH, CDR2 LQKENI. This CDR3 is CASSPTSGSVLETQYF. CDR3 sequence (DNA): TGTGCCAGCTCACCAACTAGCGGGAGTGTTTTGGAGACCCAGTACTTC. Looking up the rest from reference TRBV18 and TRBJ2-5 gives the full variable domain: NAGVMQNPRHLVRRRGQEARLRCSPMKGHSHVYWYRQLPEEGLKFMVYLQKENIIDESGMPKERFSAEFPKEGPSILRIQQVVRGDSAAYFCASSPTSGSVLETQYFGPGTRLLVL.

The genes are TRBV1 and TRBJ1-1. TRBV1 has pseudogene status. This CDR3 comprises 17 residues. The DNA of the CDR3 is TGCACCAGCAGCCACCCCCGGGAGGGCAGGATGAACACTGAAGCTTTCTTT. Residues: CTSSHPREGRMNTEAFF.

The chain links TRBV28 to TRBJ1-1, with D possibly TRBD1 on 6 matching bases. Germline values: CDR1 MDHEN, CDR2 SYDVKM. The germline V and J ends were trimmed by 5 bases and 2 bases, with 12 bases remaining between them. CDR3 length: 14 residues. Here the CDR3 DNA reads TGTGCCAGCAGTATTCGGGGGGCTAACACTGAAGCTTTCTTT. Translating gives CASSIRGANTEAFF.

CDR3 DNA: TGTGCCAGCAGGACCGATAATCAGCCCCAGCATTTT. Translating it yields CASRTDNQPQHF. The rearrangement links TRBV28 to TRBJ1-5; D not certain. Trimming removed 6 bases at V and 4 bases at J, with 7 bases between. This CDR3 has 12 residues. Germline CDR1 and CDR2: MDHEN and SYDVKM. Drawing the rest from reference TRBV28 and TRBJ1-5, the complete variable domain is DVKVTQSSRYLVKRTGEKVFLECVQDMDHENMFWYRQDPGLGLRLIYFSYDVKMKEKGDIPEGYSVSREKKERFSLILESASTNQTSMYLCASRTDNQPQHFGDGTRLSIL.

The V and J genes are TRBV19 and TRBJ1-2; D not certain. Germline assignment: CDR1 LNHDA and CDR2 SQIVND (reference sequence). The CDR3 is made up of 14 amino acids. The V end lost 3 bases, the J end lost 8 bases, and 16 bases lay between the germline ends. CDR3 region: CASSIPSTRRGYTF. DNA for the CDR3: TGTGCCAGTAGTATTCCTTCGACGAGAAGGGGCTACACCTTC.

Here the CDR3 reads CASSSALSGRGQTQYF. In DNA, the CDR3 is TGTGCCAGCAGCTCGGCCCTAAGCGGGAGGGGCCAGACCCAGTACTTC. The genes are TRBV5-4 and TRBJ2-5; 10 bases match TRBD2. This CDR3 is built from 16 residues. Germline V gene data show CDR1 as SGHNT and CDR2 as YYREEE (reference sequence). After removal of 3 bases from V and 6 bases from J, the junction contained 11 bases not matched to a gene. Full variable domain (missing parts from reference TRBV5-4 and TRBJ2-5): ETGVTQSPTHLIKTRGQQVTLRCSSQSGHNTVSWYQQALGQGPQFIFQYYREEENGRGNFPPRFSGLQFPNYSSELNVNALELDDSALYLCASSSALSGRGQTQYFGPGTRLLVL.

This CDR3 is CASSQGGPQHF. Here the CDR3 DNA reads TGTGCCAGCAGCCAAGGGGGGCCCCAGCATTTT. The chain couples TRBV7-9 to TRBJ1-5, with D perhaps matching TRBD1 (6 bases). V was clipped by 5 bases and J by 9 bases, with 8 bases between them. The CDR3 contains 11 residues. Germline CDR1 and CDR2: SEHNR and FQNEAQ (reference sequence).

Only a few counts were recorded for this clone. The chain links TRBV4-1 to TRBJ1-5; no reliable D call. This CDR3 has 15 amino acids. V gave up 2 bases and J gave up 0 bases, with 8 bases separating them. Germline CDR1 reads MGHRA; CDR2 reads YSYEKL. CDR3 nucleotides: TGCGCCAGCAGCCAAACAGATTATAGCAATCAGCCCCAGCATTTT. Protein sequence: CASSQTDYSNQPQHF.

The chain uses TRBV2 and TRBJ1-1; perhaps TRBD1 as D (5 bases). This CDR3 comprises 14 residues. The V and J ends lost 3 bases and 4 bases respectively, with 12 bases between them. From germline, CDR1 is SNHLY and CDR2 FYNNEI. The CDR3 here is CASSDEEGLTEAFF. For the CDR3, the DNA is TGTGCCAGCAGTGATGAGGAGGGGCTCACTGAAGCTTTCTTT.

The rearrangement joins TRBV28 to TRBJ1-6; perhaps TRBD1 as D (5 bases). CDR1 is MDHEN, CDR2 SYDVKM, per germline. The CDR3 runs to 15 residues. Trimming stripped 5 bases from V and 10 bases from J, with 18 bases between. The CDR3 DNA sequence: TGTGCCAGCAGTCCCCCCGGGGGGATTGGCTCACCCCTCCACTTT. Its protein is CASSPPGGIGSPLHF. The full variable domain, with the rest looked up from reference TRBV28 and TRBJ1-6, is DVKVTQSSRYLVKRTGEKVFLECVQDMDHENMFWYRQDPGLGLRLIYFSYDVKMKEKGDIPEGYSVSREKKERFSLILESASTNQTSMYLCASSPPGGIGSPLHFGNGTRLTVT.

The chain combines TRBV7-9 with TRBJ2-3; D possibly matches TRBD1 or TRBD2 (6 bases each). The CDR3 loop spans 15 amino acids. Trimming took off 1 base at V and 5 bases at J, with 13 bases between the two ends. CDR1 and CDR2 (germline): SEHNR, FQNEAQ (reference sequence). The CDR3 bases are TGTGCCAGCAGCTTAGGGGGGGCAGGGCGAGATACGCAGTATTTT. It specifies CASSLGGAGRDTQYF.

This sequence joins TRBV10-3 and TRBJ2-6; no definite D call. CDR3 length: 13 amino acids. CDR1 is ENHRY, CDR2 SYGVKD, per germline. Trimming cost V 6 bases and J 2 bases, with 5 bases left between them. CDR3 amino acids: CAISVAGANVLTF. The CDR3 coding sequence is TGTGCCATCAGCGTTGCTGGGGCCAACGTCCTGACTTTC.

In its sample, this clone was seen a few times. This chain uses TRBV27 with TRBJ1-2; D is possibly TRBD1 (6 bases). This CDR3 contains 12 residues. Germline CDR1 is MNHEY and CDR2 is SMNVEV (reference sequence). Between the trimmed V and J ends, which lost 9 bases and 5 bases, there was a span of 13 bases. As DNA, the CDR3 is TGTGCCAGAGGGGGGGCTTGGTATGGCTACACCTTC. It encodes CARGGAWYGYTF.

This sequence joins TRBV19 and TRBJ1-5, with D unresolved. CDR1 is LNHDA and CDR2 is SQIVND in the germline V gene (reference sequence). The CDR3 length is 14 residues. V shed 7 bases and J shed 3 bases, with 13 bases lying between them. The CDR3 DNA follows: TGTGCCAGTACCCGAGAACCGAACAATCAGCCCCAGCATTTT. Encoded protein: CASTREPNNQPQHF.

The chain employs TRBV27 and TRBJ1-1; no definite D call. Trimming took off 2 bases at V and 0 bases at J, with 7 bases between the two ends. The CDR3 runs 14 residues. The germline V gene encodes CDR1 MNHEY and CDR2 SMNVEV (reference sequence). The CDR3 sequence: CASSLAGMNTEAFF. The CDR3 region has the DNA TGTGCCAGCAGTTTAGCTGGGATGAACACTGAAGCTTTCTTT.

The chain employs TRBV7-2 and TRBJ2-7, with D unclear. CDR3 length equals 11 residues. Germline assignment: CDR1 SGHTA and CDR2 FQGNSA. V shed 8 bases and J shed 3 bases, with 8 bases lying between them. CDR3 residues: CASGDYYEQYF. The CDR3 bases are TGTGCCAGCGGAGATTACTACGAGCAGTACTTC.

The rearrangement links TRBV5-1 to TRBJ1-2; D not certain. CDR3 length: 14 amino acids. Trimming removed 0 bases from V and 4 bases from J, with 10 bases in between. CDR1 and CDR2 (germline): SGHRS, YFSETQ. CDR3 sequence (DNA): TGCGCCAGCAGCTTGGCCGGTGGGATCTATGGCTACACCTTC. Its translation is CASSLAGGIYGYTF.

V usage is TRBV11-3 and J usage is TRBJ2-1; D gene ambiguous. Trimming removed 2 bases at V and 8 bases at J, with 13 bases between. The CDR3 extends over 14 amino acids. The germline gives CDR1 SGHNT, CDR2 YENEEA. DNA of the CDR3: TGTGCCAGCAGCTTACGGGCAAATCTGGATGAGCAGTTCTTC. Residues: CASSLRANLDEQFF.

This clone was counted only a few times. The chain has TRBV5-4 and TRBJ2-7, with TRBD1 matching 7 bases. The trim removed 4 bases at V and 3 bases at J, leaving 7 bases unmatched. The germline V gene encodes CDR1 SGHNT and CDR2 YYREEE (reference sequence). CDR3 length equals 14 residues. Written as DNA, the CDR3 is TGTGCCAGCAGCGGCCGGGACAGAGACTACGAGCAGTACTTC. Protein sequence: CASSGRDRDYEQYF.

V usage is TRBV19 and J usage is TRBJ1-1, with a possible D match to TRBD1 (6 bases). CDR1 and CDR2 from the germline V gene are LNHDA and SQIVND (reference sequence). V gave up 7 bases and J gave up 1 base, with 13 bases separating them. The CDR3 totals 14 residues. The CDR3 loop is CASNYGTQNTEAFF. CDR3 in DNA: TGTGCCAGTAATTACGGGACACAGAACACTGAAGCTTTCTTT.

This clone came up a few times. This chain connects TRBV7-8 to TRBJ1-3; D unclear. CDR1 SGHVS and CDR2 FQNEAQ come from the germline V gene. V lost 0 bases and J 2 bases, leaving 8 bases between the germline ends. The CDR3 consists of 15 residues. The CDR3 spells CASSLAIQAGNTIYF. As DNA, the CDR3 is TGTGCCAGCAGCTTAGCGATTCAGGCTGGAAACACCATATATTTT.